This entry is about one T cell receptor beta chain. Germline V gives CDR1 SGHRS, CDR2 YFSETQ. CDR3 size: 14 residues. Trimming cost V 0 bases and J 0 bases, with 4 bases left between them. The sample originates from a study of T cell changes during pregnancy in multiple sclerosis. Sequenced by immunoSEQ multiplex PCR; TCRdb stores in-frame clones only, minus some. The table shows about 40,000 clones, with roughly nine tenths occurring only once. The V and J genes are TRBV5-1 and TRBJ2-1; no definite D call. The sample consisted of CD8+ T cells from peripheral blood mononuclear cells, taken before pregnancy. The clonotype comes from a female donor with multiple sclerosis, enrolled in a pregnancy study. The CDR3 DNA is TGCGCCAGCAGCTTGGCTAGCTCCTACAATGAGCAGTTCTTC. This gives the protein CASSLASSYNEQFF.